These 25 T cell receptor beta chains were all obtained from the same sample, sequenced in a study of blood T cell repertoires in COVID-19. Method: immunoSEQ multiplex PCR; TCRdb's copy keeps in-frame clones and lacks some. The data contain 140,000 or so clones, approximately 90% of them singletons. Specimen: peripheral blood. These TCRs come from a woman aged 55-75 years with active COVID-19.

This chain joins TRBV19 and TRBJ1-2; the match to TRBD1 covers 7 bases. The germline CDR1 and CDR2 sequences are LNHDA and SQIVND (reference sequence). The CDR3 has 15 amino acids. The trim removed 7 bases at V and 4 bases at J, leaving 12 bases unmatched. The CDR3 spells CASTYNPGQPYGYTF. In nucleotides, the CDR3 is TGTGCCAGTACCTATAACCCGGGACAGCCCTATGGCTACACCTTC.

The chain carries TRBV5-4 and TRBJ2-5; 7 nucleotides agree with TRBD1. Unmatched junction bases numbered 4, after V lost 3 bases and J lost 5 bases. CDR3 length: 13 residues. Looked up from germline, CDR1 is SGHNT and CDR2 is YYREEE (reference sequence). The CDR3 region is CASSSPDRETQYF. DNA for the CDR3: TGTGCCAGCAGCTCCCCGGACAGGGAGACCCAGTACTTC. Full variable domain (missing parts from reference TRBV5-4 and TRBJ2-5): ETGVTQSPTHLIKTRGQQVTLRCSSQSGHNTVSWYQQALGQGPQFIFQYYREEENGRGNFPPRFSGLQFPNYSSELNVNALELDDSALYLCASSSPDRETQYFGPGTRLLVL.

CDR3 sequence: CASSFPGVPGNTIYF. In nucleotides, the CDR3 is TGTGCCAGCAGCTTTCCAGGGGTACCTGGAAACACCATATATTTT. The chain carries TRBV11-2 and TRBJ1-3; D might be TRBD1 (6 bases). V lost 3 bases and J 2 bases, leaving 11 bases between the germline ends. The germline V gene encodes CDR1 SGHAT and CDR2 FQNNGV. The CDR3 contains 15 residues. The whole variable domain, remainder taken from reference TRBV11-2 and TRBJ1-3, is EAGVAQSPRYKIIEKRQSVAFWCNPISGHATLYWYQQILGQGPKLLIQFQNNGVVDDSQLPKDRFSAERLKGVDSTLKIQPAKLEDSAVYLCASSFPGVPGNTIYFGEGSWLTVV.

The chain is built from TRBV5-8 and TRBJ1-5; TRBD1 matches 7 bases. Losses at the gene ends were 4 bases for V and 0 bases for J; bases not matched to a gene: 4. There are 15 residues in the CDR3. From germline, CDR1 is SGHTS and CDR2 YDEGEE. CDR3 loop: CASSPDRNSNQPQHF. As DNA, the CDR3 is TGTGCCAGCAGCCCGGACAGGAATAGCAATCAGCCCCAGCATTTT.

The chain joins TRBV6-5 to TRBJ2-5; weak D call: TRBD1 (5 bases). This CDR3 is built from 13 residues. CDR1 is MNHEY, CDR2 SVGAGI, per germline. V was clipped by 7 bases and J by 1 base, with 10 bases between them. CDR3 coding DNA: TGTGCCAGCATAATGACAGTCCAAGAGACCCAGTACTTC. Translated, it gives CASIMTVQETQYF.

This rearrangement joins TRBV18 to TRBJ1-1; TRBD1 might be the D (6 bases). Germline assignment: CDR1 KGHSH and CDR2 LQKENI. This CDR3 has 14 residues. V shed 3 bases and J shed 0 bases, with 8 bases lying between them. In DNA, the CDR3 is TGTGCCAGCTCACCGGACAGTCTGAACACTGAAGCTTTCTTT. The encoded protein is CASSPDSLNTEAFF.

V and J are TRBV28 and TRBJ2-3, with D possibly being TRBD2 (5 bases). This CDR3 spans 12 amino acids. The germline V gene has CDR1 MDHEN and CDR2 SYDVKM. V was pared by 8 bases and J by 1 base, with 7 bases between. Here the CDR3 reads CASGSGTDTQYF. Written as DNA, the CDR3 is TGTGCCAGCGGGAGCGGCACAGATACGCAGTATTTT.

The V gene is TRBV27, the J gene TRBJ2-5; TRBD2 matches 8 bases. V lost 8 bases to trimming and J lost 0 bases; unmatched junction nucleotides: 5. CDR3 length: 14 residues. Per germline, CDR1 MNHEY and CDR2 SMNVEV (reference sequence). The DNA for the CDR3 is TGTGCCAGCCCCCCGGGGGGGGACCAAGAGACCCAGTACTTC. Translated: CASPPGGDQETQYF.

V usage is TRBV4-3 and J usage is TRBJ2-7, with D possibly being TRBD2 (6 bases). V was shortened by 1 base and J by 4 bases, with 17 bases between the two germline ends. Germline CDR1 and CDR2: LGHNA and YSLEER. CDR3 length: 16 amino acids. CDR3 sequence reads: CASSQAYAGNAYEQYF. Written as DNA, the CDR3 is TGCGCCAGCAGCCAAGCTTACGCGGGAAATGCTTACGAGCAGTACTTC.

This clone was seen only once. This chain uses TRBV27 with TRBJ1-3; D possibly corresponds to TRBD1 (5 bases). Looked up from germline, CDR1 is MNHEY and CDR2 is SMNVEV (reference sequence). With 3 bases removed from V and 4 bases from J, the gap between germline ends came to 13 bases. This CDR3 spans 15 amino acids. The CDR3 reads CASSLQGIIGNTIYF. The CDR3, as DNA: TGTGCCAGCAGTTTGCAGGGAATAATCGGAAACACCATATATTTT.

This clone has a handful of counts. The chain employs TRBV7-9 and TRBJ1-2; 11 nucleotides match TRBD1. The CDR3 has 19 amino acids. CDR1 and CDR2 from the germline V gene are SEHNR and FQNEAQ (reference sequence). V was pared by 5 bases and J by 4 bases, with 18 bases of the junction left unmatched. The CDR3 protein is CASSPFGGTGGTWGYGYTF. CDR3 coding DNA: TGTGCCAGCAGCCCATTTGGGGGGACAGGGGGAACCTGGGGCTATGGCTACACCTTC.

This rearrangement joins TRBV5-1 to TRBJ2-1, with 10 bases matching TRBD2. V lost 0 bases, J lost 5 bases, and 2 bases stayed unmatched. Germline V lookup: CDR1 SGHRS, CDR2 YFSETQ. The CDR3 extends over 15 amino acids. CDR3 protein: CASSLVTSGNNEQFF. The CDR3 DNA follows: TGCGCCAGCAGCTTGGTTACTAGCGGGAACAATGAGCAGTTCTTC.

The chain carries TRBV27 and TRBJ2-3; 7 bases match TRBD2. J was trimmed by 6 bases and V by 5 bases; bases with no gene match: 5. Germline V gene lookup returns CDR1 MNHEY and CDR2 SMNVEV (reference sequence). CDR3 length: 13 amino acids. The chain's CDR3 is CASSLTSRDTQYF. DNA for the CDR3: TGTGCCAGCAGTCTGACTAGCCGGGATACGCAGTATTTT.

The chain carries TRBV11-2 and TRBJ2-7; D call uncertain. Between the trimmed V and J ends, which lost 2 bases and 4 bases, there was a span of 3 bases. Looked up from germline, CDR1 is SGHAT and CDR2 is FQNNGV. This CDR3 has 11 residues. The CDR3 DNA reads TGTGCCAGCAGCTTACGGTACGAGCAGTACTTC. This translates into CASSLRYEQYF.

The chain uses TRBV5-1 and TRBJ2-1, with D maybe TRBD2 (7 bases). Germline assignment: CDR1 SGHRS and CDR2 YFSETQ. Trimming removed 1 base from V and 4 bases from J, with 12 bases in between. The CDR3 extends over 15 amino acids. The DNA for the CDR3 is TGCGCCAGCAGCTTGAAAGGGGGGGCTTACAATGAGCAGTTCTTC. Translation: CASSLKGGAYNEQFF. The full variable domain, in which reference TRBV5-1 and TRBJ2-1 provide the parts outside the CDR3, is KAGVTQTPRYLIKTRGQQVTLSCSPISGHRSVSWYQQTPGQGLQFLFEYFSETQRNKGNFPGRFSGRQFSNSRSEMNVSTLELGDSALYLCASSLKGGAYNEQFFGPGTRLTVL.

The chain recombines TRBV24-1 with TRBJ2-3; maybe TRBD2 (6 bases). Trimming took off 5 bases at V and 2 bases at J, with 13 bases between the two ends. CDR3 size: 15 residues. The germline V gene has CDR1 KGHDR and CDR2 SFDVKD. The CDR3 loop reads CATSGVGSFTDTQYF. The CDR3 region has the DNA TGTGCCACCAGTGGCGTCGGGAGCTTCACAGATACGCAGTATTTT.

The chain couples TRBV15 to TRBJ2-7, with D maybe TRBD1 (6 bases). CDR1 is LNHNV and CDR2 is YYDKDF in the germline V gene (reference sequence). V was trimmed by 0 bases and J by 1 base, leaving 13 bases between them. CDR3 length: 16 residues. The CDR3, as DNA: TGTGCCACCAGCAGAGATTATCCAGGGGCTTCCTACGAGCAGTACTTC. Translation: CATSRDYPGASYEQYF.

The V and J genes are TRBV9 and TRBJ2-1, with 10 bases matching TRBD2. V lost 0 bases, J lost 5 bases, and 5 bases stayed unmatched. Germline assignment: CDR1 SGDLS and CDR2 YYNGEE. The CDR3 has 16 amino acids. The CDR3 nucleotides read TGTGCCAGCAGCGTAGGATCTAGCGGGGGAAACAATGAGCAGTTCTTC. It encodes CASSVGSSGGNNEQFF.

The chain recombines TRBV2 with TRBJ2-4, with D possibly being TRBD2 (6 bases). Germline V gene sequence: CDR1 SNHLY, CDR2 FYNNEI. V lost 3 bases, J lost 0 bases, and 15 bases lay in between. The CDR3 length is 17 residues. Written as DNA, the CDR3 is TGTGCCAGCAGTGACCCCCGGGACTCCTTAGCCAAAAACATTCAGTACTTC. Its translation: CASSDPRDSLAKNIQYF.

The chain employs TRBV19 and TRBJ1-2, with 7 bases matching TRBD1. The trim removed 2 bases at V and 4 bases at J, leaving 7 bases unmatched. There are 15 residues in the CDR3. Per the germline V gene, CDR1 is LNHDA and CDR2 is SQIVND (reference sequence). CDR3 in amino acids: CASSISVGQTYGYTF. The CDR3 DNA reads as TGTGCCAGTAGTATAAGTGTGGGACAGACCTATGGCTACACCTTC.

The chain employs TRBV28 and TRBJ2-7; unclear D gene. Deletions cut 5 bases from V and 2 bases from J, with 4 bases between. The CDR3 totals 11 residues. Germline V gene sequence: CDR1 MDHEN, CDR2 SYDVKM. The CDR3: CASSRAYEQYF. The CDR3 bases are TGTGCCAGCAGTCGGGCCTACGAGCAGTACTTC. Full variable domain (outside the CDR3, taken from reference TRBV28 and TRBJ2-7): DVKVTQSSRYLVKRTGEKVFLECVQDMDHENMFWYRQDPGLGLRLIYFSYDVKMKEKGDIPEGYSVSREKKERFSLILESASTNQTSMYLCASSRAYEQYFGPGTRLTVT.

In the case of this clone: Its ends do not fully match the called genes, so a read error is possible. This chain joins TRBV11-2 and TRBJ2-7, with 8 bases lining up with TRBD1. Germline assignment: CDR1 SGHAT and CDR2 FQNNGV. The CDR3 has 13 residues. This CDR3 reads CASSLGRTGSAGF. The DNA for the CDR3 is TGTGCCAGCAGCTTAGGACGGACAGGGTCAGCGGGCTTC.

The sample holds one count of this clone. The chain uses TRBV3-1 (or the pseudogene TRBV3-2) and TRBJ1-3; TRBD1 aligns across 7 bases. CDR3 length: 17 residues. With V trimmed by 4 bases and J by 3 bases, 12 bases remained unmatched. Germline-derived CDR1 and CDR2 are LGHDT and YNNKEL (reference sequence). The CDR3 here is CASSRWGTVRFGNTIYF. The CDR3 bases are TGTGCCAGCAGCCGCTGGGGGACAGTTAGGTTTGGAAACACCATATATTTT.

The rearrangement links TRBV10-1 to TRBJ1-1; 9 bases are a match to TRBD1. CDR3 length: 14 residues. The germline V gene encodes CDR1 WNHNN and CDR2 SYGVQD (reference sequence). J gave up 8 bases and V 3 bases, and 7 bases lay outside the gene matches. The CDR3 DNA follows: TGCGCCAGCAGTGATGGGGACAGGGCTTTAGAAGCTTTCTTT. This sequence encodes CASSDGDRALEAFF.

This clone was recorded only once. V and J are TRBV18 and TRBJ2-7, with D uncertain. The V gene's germline CDR1 is KGHSH and CDR2 LQKENI. The CDR3 is 15 residues long. With 3 bases removed from V and 0 bases from J, the gap between germline ends came to 12 bases. The CDR3 coding sequence is TGTGCCAGCTCACCCTTCCAGACTCACTCCTACGAGCAGTACTTC. This codes for CASSPFQTHSYEQYF.